The T cell receptor (beta chain) under discussion was sequenced for a study of circulating and synovial CD4+ cells in juvenile arthritis. CDR1 is MNHEY and CDR2 is SVGAGI in the germline V gene. With 2 bases clipped from V and 2 bases from J, the junction kept 0 bases outside the gene matches. The CDR3 covers 14 residues. TCRdb's copy holds only in-frame clones and misses some; the assay was immunoSEQ multiplex PCR. The profile covers over 11,000 clones, with approximately 83% appearing a single time and 3.6% taken by the ten largest. Sequencing was done on a sample of CD4+ T cells from synovial fluid. This sequence joins TRBV6-5 and TRBJ1-3; 7 positions agree with TRBD1. The receptor was derived from a human patient with juvenile idiopathic arthritis. Some clones in this sample may be carry-over from other donors' samples. This CDR3 is CASSYRGPGNTIYF. The CDR3 bases are TGTGCCAGCAGTTACAGGGGGCCTGGAAACACCATATATTTT.